This T cell receptor beta chain was sequenced for a study of CD8 T cells in ankylosing spondylitis. The V and J ends lost 0 bases and 5 bases, in that order; junction bases with no gene match: 1. The CDR3 is 13 amino acids. CDR1 is SGHDT, CDR2 YYEEEE, per germline. Study-level results: CD8+ by phenotype, disease-linked clones were relatively rare in peripheral blood. Matched ankylosing spondylitis synovial fluid reportedly contained a significantly enriched population of disease-linked clones.

Making use of molecular barcodes, quantitative 5'-RACE generated TCR beta libraries. TCRdb reanalysed the 5' RACE reads using MiXCR and keeps one entry per CDR3 protein. The table records just under 350,000 distinct CDR3 sequences, roughly 14% of them present only once. This clonotype was found many times. Its specificity is not known. The V gene is TRBV5-6, the J gene TRBJ2-7; 8 nucleotides line up with TRBD1. The origin of this receptor is a male donor with ankylosing spondylitis or in good health (not recorded which). Sequencing used blood, either unsorted or a sorted T cell fraction (not recorded which). CDR3 sequence reads: CASSLDRGNEQYF. The DNA for the CDR3 is TGTGCCAGCAGCTTGGACAGGGGGAACGAGCAGTACTTC.